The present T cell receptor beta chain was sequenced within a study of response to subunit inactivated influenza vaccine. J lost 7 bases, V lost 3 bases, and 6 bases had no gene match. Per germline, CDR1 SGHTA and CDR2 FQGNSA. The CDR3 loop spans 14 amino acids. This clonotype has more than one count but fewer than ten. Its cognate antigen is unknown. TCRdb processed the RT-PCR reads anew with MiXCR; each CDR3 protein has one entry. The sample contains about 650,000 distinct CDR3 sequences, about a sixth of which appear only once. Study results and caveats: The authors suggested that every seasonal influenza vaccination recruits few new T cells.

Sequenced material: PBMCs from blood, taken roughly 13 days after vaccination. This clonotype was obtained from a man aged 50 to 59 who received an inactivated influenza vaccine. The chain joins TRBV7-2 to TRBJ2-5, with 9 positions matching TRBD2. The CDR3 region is CASSLQAGGGTQYF. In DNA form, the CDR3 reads TGTGCCAGCAGCTTGCAAGCGGGGGGCGGGACCCAGTACTTC.